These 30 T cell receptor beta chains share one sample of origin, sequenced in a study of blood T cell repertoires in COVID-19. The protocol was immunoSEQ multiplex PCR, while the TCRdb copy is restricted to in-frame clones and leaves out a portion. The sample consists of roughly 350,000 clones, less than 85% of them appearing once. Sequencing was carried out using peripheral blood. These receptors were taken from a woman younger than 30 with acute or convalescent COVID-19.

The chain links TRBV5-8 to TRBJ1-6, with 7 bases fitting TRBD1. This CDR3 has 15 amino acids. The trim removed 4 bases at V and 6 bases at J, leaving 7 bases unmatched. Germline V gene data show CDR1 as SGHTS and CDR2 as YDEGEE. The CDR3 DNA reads TGTGCCAGCAGCACCCCGGGACAGTCTAATTCACCCCTCCACTTT. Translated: CASSTPGQSNSPLHF.

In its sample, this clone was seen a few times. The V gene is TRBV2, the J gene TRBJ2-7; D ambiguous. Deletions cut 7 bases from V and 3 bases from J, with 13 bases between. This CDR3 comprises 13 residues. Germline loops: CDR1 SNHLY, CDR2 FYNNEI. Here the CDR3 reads CASNGPEHYEQYF. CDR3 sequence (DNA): TGTGCCAGCAACGGTCCGGAGCACTACGAGCAGTACTTC.

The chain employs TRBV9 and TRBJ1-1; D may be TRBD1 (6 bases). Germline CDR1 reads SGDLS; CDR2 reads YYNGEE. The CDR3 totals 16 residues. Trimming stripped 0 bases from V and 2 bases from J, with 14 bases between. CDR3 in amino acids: CASSVGGQGFNTEAFF. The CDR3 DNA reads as TGTGCCAGCAGCGTAGGGGGGCAGGGCTTTAACACTGAAGCTTTCTTT.

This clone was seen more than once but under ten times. The CDR3 spells CASKSPKTGNTEAFF. Here the CDR3 DNA reads TGTGCCAGCAAGAGCCCTAAGACAGGGAACACTGAAGCTTTCTTT. The chain recombines TRBV28 with TRBJ1-1; D may be TRBD1 (6 bases). Germline loops: CDR1 MDHEN, CDR2 SYDVKM. The ends were cut back, 7 bases at V and 1 base at J, with 16 bases in the middle. The CDR3 consists of 15 residues.

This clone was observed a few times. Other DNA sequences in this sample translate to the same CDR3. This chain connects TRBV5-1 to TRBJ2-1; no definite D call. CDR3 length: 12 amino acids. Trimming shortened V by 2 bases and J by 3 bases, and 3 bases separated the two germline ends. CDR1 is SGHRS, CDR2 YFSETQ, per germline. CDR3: CASSFNYNEQFF. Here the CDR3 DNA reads TGCGCCAGCAGCTTTAACTACAATGAGCAGTTCTTC.

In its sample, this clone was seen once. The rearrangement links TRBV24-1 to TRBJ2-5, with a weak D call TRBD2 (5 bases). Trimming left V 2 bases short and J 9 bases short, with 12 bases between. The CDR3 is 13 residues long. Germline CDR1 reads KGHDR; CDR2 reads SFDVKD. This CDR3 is CATSDSRTEAQYF. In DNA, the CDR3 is TGTGCCACCAGTGATTCTAGGACGGAGGCCCAGTACTTC.

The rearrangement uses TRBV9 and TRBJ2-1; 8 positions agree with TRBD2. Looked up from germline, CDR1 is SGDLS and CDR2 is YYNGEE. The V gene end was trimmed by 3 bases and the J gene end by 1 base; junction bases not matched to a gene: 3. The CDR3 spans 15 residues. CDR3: CASSAGGESYNEQFF. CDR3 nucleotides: TGTGCCAGCAGCGCGGGGGGGGAATCCTACAATGAGCAGTTCTTC.

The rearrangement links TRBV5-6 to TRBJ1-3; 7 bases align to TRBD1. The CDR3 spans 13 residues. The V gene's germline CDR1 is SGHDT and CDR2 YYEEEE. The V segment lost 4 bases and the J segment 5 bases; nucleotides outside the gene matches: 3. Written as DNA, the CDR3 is TGTGCCAGCAGCACGGACAGGCGAAACACCATATATTTT. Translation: CASSTDRRNTIYF.

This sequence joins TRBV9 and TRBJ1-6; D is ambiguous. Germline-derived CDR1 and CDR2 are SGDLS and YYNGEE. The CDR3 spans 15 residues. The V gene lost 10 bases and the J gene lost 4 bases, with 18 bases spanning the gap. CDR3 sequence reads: CACMTPGFYNSPLHF. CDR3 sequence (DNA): TGTGCCTGTATGACCCCCGGGTTTTATAATTCACCCCTCCACTTT.

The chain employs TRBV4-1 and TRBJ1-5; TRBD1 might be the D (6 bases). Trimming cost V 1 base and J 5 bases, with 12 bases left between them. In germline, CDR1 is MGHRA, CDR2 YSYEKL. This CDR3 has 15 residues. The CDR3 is CASSQVSTGYQPQHF. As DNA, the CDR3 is TGCGCCAGCAGCCAAGTTTCAACAGGGTATCAGCCCCAGCATTTT.

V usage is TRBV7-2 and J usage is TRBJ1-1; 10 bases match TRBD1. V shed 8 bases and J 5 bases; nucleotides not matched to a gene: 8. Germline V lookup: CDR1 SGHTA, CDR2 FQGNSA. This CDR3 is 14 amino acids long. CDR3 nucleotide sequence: TGTGCCAGCTCTTTTCGGACAGGGGGGACTGAAGCTTTCTTT. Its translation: CASSFRTGGTEAFF. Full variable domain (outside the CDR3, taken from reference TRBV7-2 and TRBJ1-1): GAGVSQSPSNKVTEKGKDVELRCDPISGHTALYWYRQSLGQGLEFLIYFQGNSAPDKSGLPSDRFSAERTGGSVSTLTIQRTQQEDSAVYLCASSFRTGGTEAFFGQGTRLTVV.

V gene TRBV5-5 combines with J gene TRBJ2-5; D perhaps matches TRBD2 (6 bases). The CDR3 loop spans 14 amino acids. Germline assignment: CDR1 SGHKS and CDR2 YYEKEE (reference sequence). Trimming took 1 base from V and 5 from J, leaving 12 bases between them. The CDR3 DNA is TGTGCCAGCAGCTTGTCGAGGGCGGGGGAGACCCAGTACTTC. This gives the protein CASSLSRAGETQYF.

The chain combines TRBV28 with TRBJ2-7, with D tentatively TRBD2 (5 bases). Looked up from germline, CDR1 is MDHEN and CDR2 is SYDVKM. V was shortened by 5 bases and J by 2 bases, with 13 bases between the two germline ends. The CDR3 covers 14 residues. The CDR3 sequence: CASSVYGKPYEQYF. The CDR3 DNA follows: TGTGCCAGCAGTGTGTACGGGAAACCCTACGAGCAGTACTTC.

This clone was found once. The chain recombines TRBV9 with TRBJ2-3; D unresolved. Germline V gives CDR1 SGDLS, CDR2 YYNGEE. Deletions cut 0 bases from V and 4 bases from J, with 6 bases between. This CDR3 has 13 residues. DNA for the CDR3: TGTGCCAGCAGCGTAGGTTTCGCAGATACGCAGTATTTT. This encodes CASSVGFADTQYF.

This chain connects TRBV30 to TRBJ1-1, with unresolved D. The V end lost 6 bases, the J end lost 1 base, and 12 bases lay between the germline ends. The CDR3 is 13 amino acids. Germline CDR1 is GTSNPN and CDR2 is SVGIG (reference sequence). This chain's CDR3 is CACQENPNTEAFF. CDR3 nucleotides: TGTGCCTGCCAGGAAAACCCGAACACTGAAGCTTTCTTT.

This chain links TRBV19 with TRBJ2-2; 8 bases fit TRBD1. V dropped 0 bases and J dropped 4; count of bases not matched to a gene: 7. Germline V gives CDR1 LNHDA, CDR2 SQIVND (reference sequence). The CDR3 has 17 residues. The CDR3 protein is CASSIDAGGVGTGELFF. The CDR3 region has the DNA TGTGCCAGTAGTATAGATGCAGGGGGCGTGGGCACCGGGGAGCTGTTTTTT.

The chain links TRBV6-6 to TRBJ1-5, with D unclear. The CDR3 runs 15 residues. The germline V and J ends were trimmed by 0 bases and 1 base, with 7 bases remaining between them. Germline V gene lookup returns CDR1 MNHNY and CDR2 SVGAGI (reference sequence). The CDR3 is CASSYSNRSNQPQHF. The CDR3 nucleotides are TGTGCCAGCAGTTACTCGAACAGAAGCAATCAGCCCCAGCATTTT.

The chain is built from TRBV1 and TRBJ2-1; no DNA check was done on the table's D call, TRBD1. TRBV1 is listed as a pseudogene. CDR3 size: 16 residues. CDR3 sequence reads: CTSSQDGTGYWDEQFF. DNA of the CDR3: TGCACCAGCAGCCAAGATGGGACAGGGTACTGGGATGAGCAGTTCTTC.

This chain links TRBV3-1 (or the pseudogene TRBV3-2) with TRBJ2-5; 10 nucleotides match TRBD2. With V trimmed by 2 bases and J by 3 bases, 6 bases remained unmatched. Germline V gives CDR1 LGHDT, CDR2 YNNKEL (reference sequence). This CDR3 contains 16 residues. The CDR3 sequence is CASSQPGLADKETQYF. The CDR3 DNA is TGTGCCAGCAGCCAACCCGGACTAGCGGATAAAGAGACCCAGTACTTC.

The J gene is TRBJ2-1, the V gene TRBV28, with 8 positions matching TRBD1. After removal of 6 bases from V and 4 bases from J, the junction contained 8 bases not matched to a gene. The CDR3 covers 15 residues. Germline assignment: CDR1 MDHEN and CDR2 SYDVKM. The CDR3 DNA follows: TGTGCCAGCAGACCGGGACAGGTTGAATACAATGAGCAGTTCTTC. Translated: CASRPGQVEYNEQFF.

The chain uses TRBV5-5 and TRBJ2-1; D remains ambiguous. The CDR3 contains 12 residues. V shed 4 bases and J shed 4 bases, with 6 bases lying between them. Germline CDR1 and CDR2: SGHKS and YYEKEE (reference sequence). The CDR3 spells CASSPTYNEQFF. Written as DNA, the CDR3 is TGTGCCAGCAGCCCGACTTACAATGAGCAGTTCTTC.

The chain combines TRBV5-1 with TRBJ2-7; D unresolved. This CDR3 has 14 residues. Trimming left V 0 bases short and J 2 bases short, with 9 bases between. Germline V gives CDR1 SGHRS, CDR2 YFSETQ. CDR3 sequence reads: CASSLGADTYEQYF. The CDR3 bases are TGCGCCAGCAGCTTGGGGGCAGACACCTACGAGCAGTACTTC. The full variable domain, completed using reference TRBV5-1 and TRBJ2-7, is KAGVTQTPRYLIKTRGQQVTLSCSPISGHRSVSWYQQTPGQGLQFLFEYFSETQRNKGNFPGRFSGRQFSNSRSEMNVSTLELGDSALYLCASSLGADTYEQYFGPGTRLTVT.

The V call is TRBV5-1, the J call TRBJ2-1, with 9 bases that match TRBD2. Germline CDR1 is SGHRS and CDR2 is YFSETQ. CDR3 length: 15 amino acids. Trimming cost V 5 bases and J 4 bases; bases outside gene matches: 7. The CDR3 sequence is CASSSSGGLYNEQFF. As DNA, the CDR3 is TGCGCCAGCAGTTCCAGCGGGGGGCTTTACAATGAGCAGTTCTTC. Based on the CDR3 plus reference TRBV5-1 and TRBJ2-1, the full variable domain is KAGVTQTPRYLIKTRGQQVTLSCSPISGHRSVSWYQQTPGQGLQFLFEYFSETQRNKGNFPGRFSGRQFSNSRSEMNVSTLELGDSALYLCASSSSGGLYNEQFFGPGTRLTVL.

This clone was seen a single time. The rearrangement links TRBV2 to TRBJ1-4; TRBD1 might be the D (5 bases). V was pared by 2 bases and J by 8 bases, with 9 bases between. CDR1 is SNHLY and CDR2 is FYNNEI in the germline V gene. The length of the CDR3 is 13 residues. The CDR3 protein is CASSERRDEKLFF. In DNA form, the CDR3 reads TGTGCCAGCAGTGAAAGGAGGGACGAAAAACTGTTTTTT. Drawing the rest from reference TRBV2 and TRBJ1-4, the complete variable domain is EPEVTQTPSHQVTQMGQEVILRCVPISNHLYFYWYRQILGQKVEFLVSFYNNEISEKSEIFDDQFSVERPDGSNFTLKIRSTKLEDSAMYFCASSERRDEKLFFGSGTQLSVL.

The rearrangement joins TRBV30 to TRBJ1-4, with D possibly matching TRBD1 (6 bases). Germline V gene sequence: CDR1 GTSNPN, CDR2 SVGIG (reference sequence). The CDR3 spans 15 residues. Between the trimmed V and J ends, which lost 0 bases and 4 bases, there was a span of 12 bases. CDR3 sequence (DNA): TGTGCCTGGAGTGTAAAGACAGGTTTTAATGAAAAACTGTTTTTT. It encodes CAWSVKTGFNEKLFF.

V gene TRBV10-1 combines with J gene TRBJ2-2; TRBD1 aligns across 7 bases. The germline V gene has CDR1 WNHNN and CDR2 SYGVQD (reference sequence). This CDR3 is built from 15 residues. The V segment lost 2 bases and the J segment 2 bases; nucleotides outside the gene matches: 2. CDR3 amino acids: CASSEDRENTGELFF. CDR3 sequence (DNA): TGCGCCAGCAGTGAGGACAGGGAAAACACCGGGGAGCTGTTTTTT.

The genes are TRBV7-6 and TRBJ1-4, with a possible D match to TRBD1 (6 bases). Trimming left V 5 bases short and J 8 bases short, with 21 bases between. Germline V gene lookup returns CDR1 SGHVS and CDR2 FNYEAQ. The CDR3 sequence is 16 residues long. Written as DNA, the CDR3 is TGTGCCAGCAGCCCGAACCCACAAGGACAGTACGAAAAACTGTTTTTT. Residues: CASSPNPQGQYEKLFF.

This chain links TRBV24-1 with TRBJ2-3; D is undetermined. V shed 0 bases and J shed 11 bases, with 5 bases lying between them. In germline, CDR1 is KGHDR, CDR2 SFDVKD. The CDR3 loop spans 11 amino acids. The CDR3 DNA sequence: TGTGCCACCAGTGATTTGGGCTGGCAGTATTTT. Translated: CATSDLGWQYF.

The CDR3: CASRLQESNYGYTF. The CDR3 nucleotides are TGTGCCAGCAGACTACAGGAGAGTAACTATGGCTACACCTTC. The chain uses TRBV6-5 and TRBJ1-2, with D tentatively TRBD1 (5 bases). Looked up from germline, CDR1 is MNHEY and CDR2 is SVGAGI. The CDR3 runs 14 residues. V gave up 6 bases and J gave up 1 base, with 12 bases separating them.

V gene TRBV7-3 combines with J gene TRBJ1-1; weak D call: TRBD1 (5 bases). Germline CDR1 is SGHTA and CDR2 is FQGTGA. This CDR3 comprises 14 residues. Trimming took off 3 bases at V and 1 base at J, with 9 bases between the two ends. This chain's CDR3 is CASSFGDRNTEAFF. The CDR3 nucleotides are TGTGCCAGCAGCTTCGGCGACAGGAACACTGAAGCTTTCTTT.